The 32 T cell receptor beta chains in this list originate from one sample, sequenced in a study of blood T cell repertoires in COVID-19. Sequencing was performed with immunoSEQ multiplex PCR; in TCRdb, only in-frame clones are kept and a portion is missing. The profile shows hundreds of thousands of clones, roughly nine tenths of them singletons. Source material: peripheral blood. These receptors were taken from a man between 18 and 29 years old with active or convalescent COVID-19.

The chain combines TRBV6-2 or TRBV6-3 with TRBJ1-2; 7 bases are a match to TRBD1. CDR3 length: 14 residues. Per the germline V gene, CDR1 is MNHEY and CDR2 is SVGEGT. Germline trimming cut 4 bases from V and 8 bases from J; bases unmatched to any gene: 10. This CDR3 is CASSSPGQREGYTF. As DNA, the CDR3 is TGTGCCAGCAGTTCGCCGGGACAGCGAGAGGGCTACACCTTC.

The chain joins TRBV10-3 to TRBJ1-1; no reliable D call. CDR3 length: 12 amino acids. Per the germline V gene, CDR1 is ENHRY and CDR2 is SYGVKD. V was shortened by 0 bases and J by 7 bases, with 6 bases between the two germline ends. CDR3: CAISESQLEAFF. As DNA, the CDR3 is TGTGCCATCAGTGAGTCACAGCTTGAAGCTTTCTTT.

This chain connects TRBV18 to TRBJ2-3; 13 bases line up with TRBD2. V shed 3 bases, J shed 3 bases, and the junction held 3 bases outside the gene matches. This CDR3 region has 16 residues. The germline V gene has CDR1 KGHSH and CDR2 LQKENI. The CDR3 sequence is CASSPPLAGGTDTQYF. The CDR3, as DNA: TGTGCCAGCTCACCTCCACTAGCGGGAGGGACAGATACGCAGTATTTT.

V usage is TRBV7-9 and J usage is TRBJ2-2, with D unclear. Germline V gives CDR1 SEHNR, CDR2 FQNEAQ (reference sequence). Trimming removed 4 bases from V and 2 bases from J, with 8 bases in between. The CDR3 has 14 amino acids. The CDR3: CASSSRSNTGELFF. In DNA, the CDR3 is TGTGCCAGCAGCTCCCGGTCCAACACCGGGGAGCTGTTTTTT.

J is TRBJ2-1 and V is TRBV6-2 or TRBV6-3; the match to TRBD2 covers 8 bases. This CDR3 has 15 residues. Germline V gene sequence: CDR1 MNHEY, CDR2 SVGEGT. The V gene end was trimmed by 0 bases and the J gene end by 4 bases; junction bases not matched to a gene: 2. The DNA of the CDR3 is TGTGCCAGCAGTTACTCTGCGGGGGGATACAATGAGCAGTTCTTC. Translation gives CASSYSAGGYNEQFF.

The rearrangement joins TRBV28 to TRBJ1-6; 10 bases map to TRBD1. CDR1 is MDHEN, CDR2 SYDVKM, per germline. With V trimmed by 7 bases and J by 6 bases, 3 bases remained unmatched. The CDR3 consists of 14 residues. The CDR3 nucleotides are TGTGCCAGCACCAGGGACAGGGGTAATTCACCCCTCCACTTT. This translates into CASTRDRGNSPLHF.

CDR3 nucleotides: TGTGCCAGCAGCTTGGGGCAGGGGGAAAATCAGCCCCAGCATTTT. Translated, it gives CASSLGQGENQPQHF. V usage is TRBV5-6 and J usage is TRBJ1-5, with 7 bases aligning to TRBD1. The germline CDR1 and CDR2 sequences are SGHDT and YYEEEE. The length of the CDR3 is 15 residues. Trimming at V came to 0 bases and at J to 4 bases, leaving 4 bases not matched to a gene.

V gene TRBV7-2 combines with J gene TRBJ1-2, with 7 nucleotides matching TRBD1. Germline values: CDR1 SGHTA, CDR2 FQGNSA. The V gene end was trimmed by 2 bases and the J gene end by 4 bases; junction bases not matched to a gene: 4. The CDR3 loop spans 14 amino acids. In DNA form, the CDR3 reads TGTGCCAGCAGCTTACAGGGGGTGGGCTATGGCTACACCTTC. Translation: CASSLQGVGYGYTF.

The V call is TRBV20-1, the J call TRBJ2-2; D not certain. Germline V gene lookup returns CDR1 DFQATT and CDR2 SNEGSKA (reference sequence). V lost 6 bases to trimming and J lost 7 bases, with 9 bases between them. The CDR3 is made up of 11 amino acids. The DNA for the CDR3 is TGCAGTGCCCCGATGAGCGGGGAGCTGTTTTTT. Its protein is CSAPMSGELFF.

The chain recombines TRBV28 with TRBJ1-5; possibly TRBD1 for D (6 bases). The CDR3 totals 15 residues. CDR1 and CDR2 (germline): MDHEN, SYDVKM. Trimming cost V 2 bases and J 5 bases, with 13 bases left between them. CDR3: CASSLGGFSYQPQHF. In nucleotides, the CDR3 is TGTGCCAGCAGTTTAGGGGGCTTCAGCTATCAGCCCCAGCATTTT.

This CDR3 reads CASSAPIGSGANVLTF. In DNA form, the CDR3 reads TGTGCCAGCAGCGCCCCCATCGGCTCTGGGGCCAACGTCCTGACTTTC. The chain uses TRBV28 and TRBJ2-6; no clear D gene. Germline V gene data show CDR1 as MDHEN and CDR2 as SYDVKM. CDR3 size: 16 residues. Trimming left V 6 bases short and J 0 bases short, with 12 bases between.

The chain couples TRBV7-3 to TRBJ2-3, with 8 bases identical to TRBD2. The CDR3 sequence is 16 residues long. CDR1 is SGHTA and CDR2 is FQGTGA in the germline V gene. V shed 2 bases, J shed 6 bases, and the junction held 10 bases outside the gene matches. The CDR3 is CASSLFGTGGADTQYF. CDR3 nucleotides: TGTGCCAGCAGCTTATTTGGGACGGGGGGGGCGGATACGCAGTATTTT.

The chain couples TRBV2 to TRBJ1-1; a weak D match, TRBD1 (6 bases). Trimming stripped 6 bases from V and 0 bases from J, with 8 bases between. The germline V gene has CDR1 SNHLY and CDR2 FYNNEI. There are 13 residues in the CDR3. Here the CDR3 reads CASSQGMNTEAFF. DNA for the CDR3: TGTGCCAGCAGCCAGGGGATGAACACTGAAGCTTTCTTT.

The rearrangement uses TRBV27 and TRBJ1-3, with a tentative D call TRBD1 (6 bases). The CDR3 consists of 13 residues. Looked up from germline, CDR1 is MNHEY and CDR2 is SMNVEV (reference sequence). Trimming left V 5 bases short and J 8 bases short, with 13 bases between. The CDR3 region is CASSVKQGHTIYF. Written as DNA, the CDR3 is TGTGCCAGCAGTGTGAAACAGGGCCACACCATATATTTT.

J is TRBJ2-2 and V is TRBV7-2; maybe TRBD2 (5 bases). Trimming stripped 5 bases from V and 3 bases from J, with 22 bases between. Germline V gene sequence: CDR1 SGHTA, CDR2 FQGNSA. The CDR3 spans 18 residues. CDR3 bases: TGTGCCAGCAGCCAGGAGGTCGGCCTAGCTGGTTACACCGGGGAGCTGTTTTTT. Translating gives CASSQEVGLAGYTGELFF.

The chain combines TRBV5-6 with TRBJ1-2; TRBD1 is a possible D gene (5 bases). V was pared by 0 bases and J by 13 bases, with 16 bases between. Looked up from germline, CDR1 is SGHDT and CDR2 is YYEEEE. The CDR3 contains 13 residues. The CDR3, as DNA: TGTGCCAGCAGCTTGGTAAGGGTCCGGGGGTCCACCTTC. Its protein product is CASSLVRVRGSTF.

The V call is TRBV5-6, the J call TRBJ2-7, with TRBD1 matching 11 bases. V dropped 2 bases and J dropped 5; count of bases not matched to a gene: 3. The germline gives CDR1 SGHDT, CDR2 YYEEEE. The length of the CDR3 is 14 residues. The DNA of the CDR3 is TGTGCCAGCAGCTTTGGGGACAGGGGGGACGAGCAGTACTTC. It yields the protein CASSFGDRGDEQYF.

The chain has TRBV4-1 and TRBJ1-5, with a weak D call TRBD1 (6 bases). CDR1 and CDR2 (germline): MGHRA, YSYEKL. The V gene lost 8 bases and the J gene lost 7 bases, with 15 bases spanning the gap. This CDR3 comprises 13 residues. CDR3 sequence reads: CASRGTGQQPQHF. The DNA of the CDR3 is TGCGCCAGCCGCGGTACAGGGCAACAGCCCCAGCATTTT.

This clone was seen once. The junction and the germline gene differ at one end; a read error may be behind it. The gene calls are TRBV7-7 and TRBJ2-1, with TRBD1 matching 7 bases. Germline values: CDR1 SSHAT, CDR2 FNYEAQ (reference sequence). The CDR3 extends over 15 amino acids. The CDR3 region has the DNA TGTGCTAGCAGCCTAAGACAGGGAATCCACAATGAGCAGTTCTTC. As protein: CASSLRQGIHNEQFF. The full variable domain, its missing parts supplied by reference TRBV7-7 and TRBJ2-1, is GAGVSQSPRYKVTKRGQDVTLRCDPISSHATLYWYQQALGQGPEFLTYFNYEAQPDKSGLPSDRFSAERPEGSISTLTIQRTEQRDSAMYRCASSLRQGIHNEQFFGPGTRLTVL.

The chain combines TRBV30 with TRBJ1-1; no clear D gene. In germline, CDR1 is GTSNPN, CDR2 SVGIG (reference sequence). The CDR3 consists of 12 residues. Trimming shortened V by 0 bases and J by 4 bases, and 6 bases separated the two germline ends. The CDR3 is CAWSVSVTEAFF. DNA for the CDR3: TGTGCCTGGAGTGTGAGTGTCACTGAAGCTTTCTTT.

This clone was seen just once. CDR3 protein: CASSELDREESGYTF. The CDR3 DNA reads as TGTGCCAGCAGTGAACTCGACAGGGAAGAGTCTGGCTACACCTTC. This rearrangement joins TRBV25-1 to TRBJ1-2; 7 positions agree with TRBD1. This CDR3 is built from 15 residues. In germline, CDR1 is MGHDK, CDR2 SYGVNS. The trim removed 2 bases at V and 7 bases at J, leaving 10 bases unmatched.

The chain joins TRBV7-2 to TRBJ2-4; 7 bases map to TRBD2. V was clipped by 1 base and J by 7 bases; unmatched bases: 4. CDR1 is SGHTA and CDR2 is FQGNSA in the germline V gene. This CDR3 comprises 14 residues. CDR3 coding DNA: TGTGCCAGCAGCTTAGGGGCGGGAGTTAACATTCAGTACTTC. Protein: CASSLGAGVNIQYF.

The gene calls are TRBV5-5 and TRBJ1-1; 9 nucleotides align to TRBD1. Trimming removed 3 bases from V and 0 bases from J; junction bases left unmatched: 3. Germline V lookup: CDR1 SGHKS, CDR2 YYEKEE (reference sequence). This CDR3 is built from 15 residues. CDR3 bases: TGTGCCAGCAGCTGGGGACAGGGTGTGAACACTGAAGCTTTCTTT. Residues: CASSWGQGVNTEAFF.

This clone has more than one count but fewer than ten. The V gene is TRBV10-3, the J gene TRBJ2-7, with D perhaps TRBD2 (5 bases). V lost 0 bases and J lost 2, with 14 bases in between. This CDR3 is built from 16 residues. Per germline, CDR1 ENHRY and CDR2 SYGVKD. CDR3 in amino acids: CAISESTEATAYEQYF. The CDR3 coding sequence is TGTGCCATCAGTGAGTCAACGGAGGCCACTGCCTACGAGCAGTACTTC.

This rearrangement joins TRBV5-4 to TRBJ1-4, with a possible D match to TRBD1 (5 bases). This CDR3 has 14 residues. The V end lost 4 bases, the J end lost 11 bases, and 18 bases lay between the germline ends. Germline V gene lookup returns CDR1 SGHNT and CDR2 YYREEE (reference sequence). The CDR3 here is CASSAVGEPQKLFF. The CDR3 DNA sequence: TGTGCCAGCAGCGCGGTAGGGGAACCGCAGAAACTGTTTTTT.

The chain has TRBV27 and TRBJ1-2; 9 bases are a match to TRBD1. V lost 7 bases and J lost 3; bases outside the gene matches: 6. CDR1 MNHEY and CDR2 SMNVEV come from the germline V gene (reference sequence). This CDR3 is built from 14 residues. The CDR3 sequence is CASTSGDRDYGYTF. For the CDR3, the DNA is TGTGCCAGCACCTCGGGGGACAGGGACTATGGCTACACCTTC.

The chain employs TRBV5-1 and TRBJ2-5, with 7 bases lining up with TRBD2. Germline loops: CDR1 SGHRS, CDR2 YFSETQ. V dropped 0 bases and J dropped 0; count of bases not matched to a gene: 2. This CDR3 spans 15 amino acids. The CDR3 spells CASSLASGDQETQYF. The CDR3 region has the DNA TGCGCCAGCAGCTTGGCTAGCGGTGACCAAGAGACCCAGTACTTC.

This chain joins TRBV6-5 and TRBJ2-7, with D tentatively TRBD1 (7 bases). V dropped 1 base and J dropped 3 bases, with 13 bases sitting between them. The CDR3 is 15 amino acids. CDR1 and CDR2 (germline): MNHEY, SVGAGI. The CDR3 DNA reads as TGTGCCAGCAGTTACTTGGAGGGGGCTAGCTACGAGCAGTACTTC. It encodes CASSYLEGASYEQYF.

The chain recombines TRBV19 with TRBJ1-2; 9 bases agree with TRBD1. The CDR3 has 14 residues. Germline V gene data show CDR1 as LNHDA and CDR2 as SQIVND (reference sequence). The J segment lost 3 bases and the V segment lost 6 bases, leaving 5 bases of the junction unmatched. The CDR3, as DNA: TGTGCCAGTAGGAGGGGACAGGGTGACTATGGCTACACCTTC. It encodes CASRRGQGDYGYTF.

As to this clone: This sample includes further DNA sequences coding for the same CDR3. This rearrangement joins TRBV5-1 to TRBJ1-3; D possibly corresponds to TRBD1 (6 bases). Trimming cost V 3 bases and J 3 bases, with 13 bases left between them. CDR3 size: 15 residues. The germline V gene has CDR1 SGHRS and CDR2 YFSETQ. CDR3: CASSSGGAGGNTIYF. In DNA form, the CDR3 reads TGCGCCAGCAGCTCTGGGGGCGCAGGTGGAAACACCATATATTTT.

CDR3 residues: CAWSLGTGNYEQYF. Written as DNA, the CDR3 is TGTGCCTGGAGTCTCGGGACAGGGAACTACGAGCAGTACTTC. The chain employs TRBV30 and TRBJ2-7, with TRBD1 matching over 9 bases. Trimming removed 2 bases from V and 3 bases from J; junction bases left unmatched: 5. This CDR3 is 14 amino acids long. The germline CDR1 and CDR2 sequences are GTSNPN and SVGIG (reference sequence).

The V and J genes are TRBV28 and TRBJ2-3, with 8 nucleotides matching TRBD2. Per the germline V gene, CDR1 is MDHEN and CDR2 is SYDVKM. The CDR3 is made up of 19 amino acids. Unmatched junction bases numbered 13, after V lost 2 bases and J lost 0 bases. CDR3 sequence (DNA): TGTGCCAGCAGTTTAGGAGTTAGCGGGAAGGGTAAGAGCACAGATACGCAGTATTTT. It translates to CASSLGVSGKGKSTDTQYF.